The 31 T cell receptor beta chains in this list originate from one sample, sequenced in a study of blood T cell repertoires in COVID-19 (TCRdb year 2020). Library preparation used the immunoSEQ multiplex PCR assay. TCRdb retrieved this table from immuneACCESS and kept in-frame rearrangements only. Not all clones are present; in checked studies, unresolved V genes account for under half, and no reason is known for the remainder. This sample has 100,000 to 150,000 clones in its table, and around 80% of those were observed once. The top ten constitute 3.8% of the sample. Input material: peripheral blood. The receptors come from a woman in her forties or fifties with acute or convalescent COVID-19.

This clone has a handful of counts. The chain has TRBV2 and TRBJ2-7; 12 nucleotides match TRBD1. CDR1 and CDR2 (germline): SNHLY, FYNNEI. CDR3 length: 15 residues. V shed 6 bases, J shed 6 bases, and the junction held 9 bases outside the gene matches. CDR3 sequence reads: CASRPGQGASFEQYF. CDR3 DNA sequence: TGTGCCAGCAGGCCGGGACAGGGGGCGTCTTTCGAGCAGTACTTC.

This chain uses TRBV6-5 with TRBJ2-1; 8 bases are a match to TRBD1. Germline CDR1 reads MNHEY; CDR2 reads SVGAGI. CDR3 size: 15 residues. The ends lost 5 bases at V and 2 bases at J; junction bases unmatched: 5. The CDR3 reads CASSPGTGTYNEQFF. For the CDR3, the DNA is TGTGCCAGCAGTCCCGGGACAGGAACCTACAATGAGCAGTTCTTC.

This clone was picked up a small number of times. The V call is TRBV2, the J call TRBJ1-5; D is perhaps TRBD1 (5 bases). This CDR3 comprises 15 residues. The V end lost 6 bases, the J end lost 3 bases, and 15 bases lay between the germline ends. Germline V gene sequence: CDR1 SNHLY, CDR2 FYNNEI. DNA for the CDR3: TGTGCCAGCAGCCTTTCGCCCAGGGTCAATCAGCCCCAGCATTTT. Translation gives CASSLSPRVNQPQHF.

This clone was observed a single time. The CDR3 DNA reads TGTGCCAGCAGCCTCCCCGCCATGGCCCGGCAGTACTTC. It is translated as CASSLPAMARQYF. The V call is TRBV14, the J call TRBJ2-7; D is uncertain. CDR1 is SGHDN, CDR2 FVKESK, per germline. The CDR3 is 13 amino acids. Trimming pared 4 bases from V and 9 bases from J, leaving 16 bases between.

The V and J genes are TRBV5-4 and TRBJ1-5; 7 positions match TRBD1. The germline V gene has CDR1 SGHNT and CDR2 YYREEE (reference sequence). The CDR3 is 14 amino acids. J gave up 7 bases and V 0 bases, and 4 bases lay outside the gene matches. CDR3 in DNA: TGTGCCAGCAGCTTGGAAGGGGGCTGGCAGCCCCAGCATTTT. Translated: CASSLEGGWQPQHF.

This chain connects TRBV30 to TRBJ2-7; perhaps TRBD1 as D (6 bases). This CDR3 is built from 13 residues. From germline, CDR1 is GTSNPN and CDR2 SVGIG (reference sequence). The germline V and J ends were trimmed by 4 bases and 2 bases, with 12 bases remaining between them. The CDR3, as DNA: TGTGCCTGGAATTCAGACAGGACCTACGAGCAGTACTTC. It translates to CAWNSDRTYEQYF.

This clone was seen a handful of times. The genes are TRBV9 and TRBJ1-1; 9 positions match TRBD1. Trimming at V came to 0 bases and at J to 1 base, leaving 4 bases not matched to a gene. The V gene's germline CDR1 is SGDLS and CDR2 YYNGEE. This CDR3 spans 16 amino acids. In DNA form, the CDR3 reads TGTGCCAGCAGCGTAGCGGACAGGGGAGGGAACACTGAAGCTTTCTTT. This sequence encodes CASSVADRGGNTEAFF. Complete variable domain (other parts from reference TRBV9 and TRBJ1-1): DSGVTQTPKHLITATGQRVTLRCSPRSGDLSVYWYQQSLDQGLQFLIQYYNGEERAKGNILERFSAQQFPDLHSELNLSSLELGDSALYFCASSVADRGGNTEAFFGQGTRLTVV.

The chain carries TRBV4-1 and TRBJ1-3; a possible D gene is TRBD1 (5 bases). Germline V gene data show CDR1 as MGHRA and CDR2 as YSYEKL. Trimming removed 0 bases from V and 5 bases from J, with 17 bases in between. CDR3 length: 17 amino acids. The CDR3 DNA reads TGCGCCAGCAGCCAAGATCTTTTTAAGGGGCCAAGAAACACCATATATTTT. It is translated as CASSQDLFKGPRNTIYF.

This chain joins TRBV11-2 and TRBJ1-5, with a possible D match to TRBD1 (5 bases). Germline CDR1 is SGHAT and CDR2 is FQNNGV. Trimming left V 5 bases short and J 7 bases short, with 12 bases between. The CDR3 spans 13 residues. The CDR3 here is CASSLDSRQPQHF. In DNA form, the CDR3 reads TGTGCCAGCAGCCTCGACAGTCGACAGCCCCAGCATTTT.

This sequence joins TRBV2 and TRBJ2-5, with TRBD2 matching 8 bases. The CDR3 is made up of 14 amino acids. Germline assignment: CDR1 SNHLY and CDR2 FYNNEI. Unmatched junction bases numbered 5, after V lost 8 bases and J lost 0 bases. The CDR3 coding sequence is TGTGCCAGCGTAGCGGGGTCGTACCAAGAGACCCAGTACTTC. Translation: CASVAGSYQETQYF.

The rearrangement joins TRBV6-1 to TRBJ2-1; TRBD2 matches at 12 bases. In germline, CDR1 is MNHNS, CDR2 SASEGT. CDR3 length: 14 residues. V shed 5 bases, J shed 10 bases, and the junction held 6 bases outside the gene matches. CDR3 sequence reads: CASSSTSGSSEQFF. DNA for the CDR3: TGTGCCAGCAGTTCGACTAGCGGGAGTTCCGAGCAGTTCTTC.

The V and J genes are TRBV30 and TRBJ1-2, with no clear D. This CDR3 comprises 14 residues. From germline, CDR1 is GTSNPN and CDR2 SVGIG (reference sequence). V was cut by 1 base and J by 1 base, with 10 bases left in between. The CDR3 coding sequence is TGTGCCTGGAGTGCCCGTCGGGGTAACTATGGCTACACCTTC. This encodes CAWSARRGNYGYTF.

The chain uses TRBV10-1 and TRBJ2-5; 7 bases agree with TRBD1. The CDR3 length is 13 residues. CDR1 and CDR2 from the germline V gene are WNHNN and SYGVQD (reference sequence). Germline trimming cut 4 bases from V and 5 bases from J; bases unmatched to any gene: 4. CDR3 region: CASSARGQETQYF. DNA for the CDR3: TGCGCCAGCAGTGCGAGGGGGCAGGAGACCCAGTACTTC.

This rearrangement joins TRBV6-6 to TRBJ2-1, with 9 bases that match TRBD1. Per germline, CDR1 MNHNY and CDR2 SVGAGI (reference sequence). CDR3 size: 13 residues. Germline trimming cut 6 bases from V and 6 bases from J; bases unmatched to any gene: 3. CDR3 sequence reads: CASSGTGPNEQFF. The CDR3, as DNA: TGTGCCAGCAGCGGGACAGGGCCCAATGAGCAGTTCTTC.

The chain couples TRBV11-2 to TRBJ2-6; D is unresolved. Trimming took off 5 bases at V and 4 bases at J, with 18 bases between the two ends. In germline, CDR1 is SGHAT, CDR2 FQNNGV. The CDR3 runs 17 residues. CDR3 sequence: CASSLNRQVNGANVLTF. DNA for the CDR3: TGTGCCAGCAGCCTGAATCGGCAGGTTAACGGGGCCAACGTCCTGACTTTC.

The chain has TRBV30 and TRBJ2-1, with 11 bases that match TRBD2. Germline V gives CDR1 GTSNPN, CDR2 SVGIG (reference sequence). This CDR3 is built from 16 residues. After removal of 2 bases from V and 9 bases from J, the junction contained 12 bases not matched to a gene. This chain's CDR3 is CAWSRLTSGSLGEQFF. The CDR3 coding sequence is TGTGCCTGGAGTCGCCTCACTAGCGGGAGCTTAGGTGAGCAGTTCTTC.

CDR3 sequence: CASSTHFGTEAFF. CDR3 bases: TGTGCCAGCAGCACCCATTTCGGCACTGAAGCTTTCTTT. This sequence joins TRBV28 and TRBJ1-1; D gene unclear. Germline V gives CDR1 MDHEN, CDR2 SYDVKM. The CDR3 has 13 amino acids. Trimming cost V 6 bases and J 4 bases, with 12 bases left between them.

The chain joins TRBV18 to TRBJ1-1, with TRBD1 identical over 7 bases. After removal of 4 bases from V and 0 bases from J, the junction contained 2 bases not matched to a gene. The germline CDR1 and CDR2 sequences are KGHSH and LQKENI. The CDR3 runs 14 residues. The CDR3 is CASSRQGVNTEAFF. The CDR3 bases are TGTGCCAGCTCACGTCAGGGGGTGAACACTGAAGCTTTCTTT.

DNA of the CDR3: TGTGCCAGCAGCGTAAATGACAGGGCAGGCTATGGCTACACCTTC. Encoded protein: CASSVNDRAGYGYTF. The V and J genes are TRBV9 and TRBJ1-2, with TRBD1 identical over 7 bases. V lost 1 base to trimming and J lost 4 bases; unmatched junction nucleotides: 7. The CDR3 totals 15 residues. The germline gives CDR1 SGDLS, CDR2 YYNGEE.

This sequence joins TRBV7-8 and TRBJ1-3, with 8 bases identical to TRBD1. The V and J ends lost 1 base and 4 bases, in that order; junction bases with no gene match: 6. The CDR3 extends over 16 amino acids. The germline V gene has CDR1 SGHVS and CDR2 FQNEAQ. The CDR3 spells CASSLDQGAMGNTIYF. In DNA, the CDR3 is TGTGCCAGCAGCTTAGATCAGGGGGCGATGGGAAACACCATATATTTT.

The V call is TRBV7-9, the J call TRBJ1-4; 7 bases are shared with TRBD1. CDR3 length: 15 amino acids. Germline values: CDR1 SEHNR, CDR2 FQNEAQ (reference sequence). The V segment lost 4 bases and the J segment 7 bases; nucleotides outside the gene matches: 9. CDR3 in amino acids: CASSYDRVGGEKLFF. The CDR3 bases are TGTGCCAGCAGCTACGACAGGGTAGGAGGTGAAAAACTGTTTTTT.

The CDR3 reads CASSWGGLEHEQFF. CDR3 DNA sequence: TGTGCCAGCAGCTGGGGGGGTCTCGAGCATGAGCAGTTCTTC. The rearrangement links TRBV11-2 to TRBJ2-1; 7 positions match TRBD2. From germline, CDR1 is SGHAT and CDR2 FQNNGV. This CDR3 is 14 amino acids long. Unmatched junction bases numbered 8, after V lost 4 bases and J lost 8 bases.

The sample holds one count of this clone. V and J are TRBV10-3 and TRBJ2-2; 9 nucleotides align to TRBD2. The CDR3 extends over 14 amino acids. V was clipped by 10 bases and J by 7 bases; unmatched bases: 10. Germline CDR1 ENHRY, CDR2 SYGVKD. Here the CDR3 reads CATRLAEPHGELFF. In nucleotides, the CDR3 is TGTGCCACTCGACTAGCGGAGCCCCACGGGGAGCTGTTTTTT.

CDR3 DNA: TGTGCCAGCAGCTACCAGGCAGATAGCAATCAGCCCCAGCATTTT. Amino acid sequence: CASSYQADSNQPQHF. The V call is TRBV7-3, the J call TRBJ1-5; D remains ambiguous. This CDR3 has 15 amino acids. Germline V gene lookup returns CDR1 SGHTA and CDR2 FQGTGA. V gave up 4 bases and J gave up 0 bases, with 10 bases separating them.

The chain links TRBV19 to TRBJ1-1; tentatively, D is TRBD1 (5 bases). The CDR3 length is 16 residues. V was trimmed by 0 bases and J by 0 bases, leaving 11 bases between them. Germline assignment: CDR1 LNHDA and CDR2 SQIVND (reference sequence). The CDR3 spells CASSIDPARVNTEAFF. Written as DNA, the CDR3 is TGTGCCAGTAGTATAGATCCCGCCAGGGTGAACACTGAAGCTTTCTTT.

The V call is TRBV28, the J call TRBJ2-5, with a possible D match to TRBD2 (6 bases). V gave up 2 bases and J gave up 7 bases, with 23 bases separating them. The CDR3 contains 17 residues. The germline gives CDR1 MDHEN, CDR2 SYDVKM. The CDR3 coding sequence is TGTGCCAGCAGTTTAGGGCCCCCTAGCGCCTACTCGGGGACCCAGTACTTC. This encodes CASSLGPPSAYSGTQYF. The variable domain in full, with the rest retrieved from reference TRBV28 and TRBJ2-5, is DVKVTQSSRYLVKRTGEKVFLECVQDMDHENMFWYRQDPGLGLRLIYFSYDVKMKEKGDIPEGYSVSREKKERFSLILESASTNQTSMYLCASSLGPPSAYSGTQYFGPGTRLLVL.

This clone was counted between two and nine times. The chain recombines TRBV7-3 with TRBJ2-1; D is unresolved. This CDR3 is 15 amino acids long. CDR1 SGHTA and CDR2 FQGTGA come from the germline V gene. The V end lost 5 bases, the J end lost 4 bases, and 15 bases lay between the germline ends. DNA of the CDR3: TGTGCCAGCAGCCCCCCGGCGGCGTCTTACAATGAGCAGTTCTTC. It encodes CASSPPAASYNEQFF.

This chain links TRBV6-5 with TRBJ1-2, with D perhaps TRBD1 (5 bases). Trimming removed 2 bases at V and 0 bases at J, with 7 bases between. Germline V lookup: CDR1 MNHEY, CDR2 SVGAGI. The CDR3 spans 14 residues. CDR3 sequence (DNA): TGTGCCAGCAGTTACGGGGGGACTAACTATGGCTACACCTTC. This codes for CASSYGGTNYGYTF.

This sequence joins TRBV5-8 and TRBJ1-3, with TRBD1 as a possible D gene (6 bases). The V and J ends lost 4 bases and 2 bases respectively, with 10 bases between them. The CDR3 extends over 14 amino acids. From germline, CDR1 is SGHTS and CDR2 YDEGEE. CDR3 protein: CASSPDSTGNTIYF. As DNA, the CDR3 is TGTGCCAGCAGCCCGGACAGCACTGGAAACACCATATATTTT. Full variable domain (missing parts from reference TRBV5-8 and TRBJ1-3): EAGVTQSPTHLIKTRGQQATLRCSPISGHTSVYWYQQALGLGLQFLLWYDEGEERNRGNFPPRFSGRQFPNYSSELNVNALELEDSALYLCASSPDSTGNTIYFGEGSWLTVV.

V gene TRBV11-1 combines with J gene TRBJ2-1; TRBD1 might be the D (5 bases). This CDR3 has 14 amino acids. V lost 2 bases and J lost 8, with 13 bases in between. Germline V gives CDR1 SGHAT, CDR2 FQDESV (reference sequence). Here the CDR3 DNA reads TGTGCCAGCAGCTTAAGGTCTCAGGGTGATGAGCAGTTCTTC. Residues: CASSLRSQGDEQFF.

The chain links TRBV4-1 to TRBJ2-3; 11 nucleotides line up with TRBD2. The CDR3 consists of 16 residues. Germline trimming cut 3 bases from V and 4 bases from J; bases unmatched to any gene: 6. Per the germline V gene, CDR1 is MGHRA and CDR2 is YSYEKL. CDR3 residues: CASSHLAGGRADTQYF. The CDR3 DNA reads as TGCGCCAGCAGCCATTTAGCGGGGGGGCGGGCAGATACGCAGTATTTT.